The 22 T cell receptor beta chains reported below all come from one sample, sequenced in a study of shared clonotypes between healthy human individuals. Generated by immunoSEQ multiplex PCR, the TCRdb table keeps only in-frame clones and is missing some. The sample records fewer than 850,000 clones, approximately 79% being singletons. The sequenced sample consisted of memory CD4+ T cells sorted from blood. Subset denoted: CD45RA-negative fraction. The receptors were sampled from a woman in her twenties or thirties in good health.

CDR3 nucleotides: TGTGCCAGCAGCTTGAAGGATGAAGCTTTCTTT. It specifies CASSLKDEAFF. This chain uses TRBV7-9 with TRBJ1-1; no reliable D call. The length of the CDR3 is 11 residues. Trimming removed 3 bases at V and 7 bases at J, with 6 bases between. From germline, CDR1 is SEHNR and CDR2 FQNEAQ (reference sequence).

This clone has a single count. The genes are TRBV11-2 and TRBJ1-1; D uncertain. CDR1 and CDR2 from the germline V gene are SGHAT and FQNNGV. CDR3 length: 12 amino acids. V was pared by 3 bases and J by 1 base, with 3 bases between. The CDR3 nucleotides are TGTGCCAGCAGCTTTCAGAACACTGAAGCTTTCTTT. Its protein product is CASSFQNTEAFF.

This rearrangement joins TRBV28 to TRBJ1-2, with no clear D. With 4 bases removed from V and 6 bases from J, the gap between germline ends came to 12 bases. Germline V gene sequence: CDR1 MDHEN, CDR2 SYDVKM. There are 13 residues in the CDR3. Written as DNA, the CDR3 is TGTGCCAGCAGTTATGTGACTTCGAATGGCTACACCTTC. Its protein product is CASSYVTSNGYTF.

V is TRBV5-1 and J is TRBJ2-3, with 7 bases aligning to TRBD1. This CDR3 spans 15 amino acids. Germline loops: CDR1 SGHRS, CDR2 YFSETQ. The trim removed 4 bases at V and 5 bases at J, leaving 10 bases unmatched. The CDR3 bases are TGCGCCAGCAGCCAAGGACAGGCGGGTGGAGATACGCAGTATTTT. Translation: CASSQGQAGGDTQYF.

This clone was picked up a small number of times. V usage is TRBV27 and J usage is TRBJ1-4, with 7 nucleotides matching TRBD1. Germline V gene lookup returns CDR1 MNHEY and CDR2 SMNVEV (reference sequence). J gave up 12 bases and V 2 bases, and 12 bases lay outside the gene matches. The CDR3 is made up of 15 amino acids. The CDR3 nucleotides are TGTGCCAGCAGTTTACTCAACAGGGGCCCGATGGAACTGTTTTTT. As protein: CASSLLNRGPMELFF.

This clone has a handful of counts. The rearrangement uses TRBV2 and TRBJ2-1; 11 nucleotides match TRBD2. The V segment lost 5 bases and the J segment 7 bases; nucleotides outside the gene matches: 7. The CDR3 spans 15 residues. CDR1 and CDR2 (germline): SNHLY, FYNNEI. The CDR3 is CASSPLAGVGNEQFF. The DNA of the CDR3 is TGTGCCAGCAGTCCACTAGCGGGAGTGGGAAATGAGCAGTTCTTC.

V and J are TRBV5-1 and TRBJ1-5; D gene uncertain. Germline values: CDR1 SGHRS, CDR2 YFSETQ. CDR3 length: 15 residues. The V gene lost 4 bases and the J gene lost 1 base, with 12 bases spanning the gap. The CDR3: CASSPDGKSNQPQHF. CDR3 coding DNA: TGCGCCAGCAGCCCGGACGGAAAAAGCAATCAGCCCCAGCATTTT.

The chain recombines TRBV19 with TRBJ1-1; maybe TRBD1 (6 bases). The CDR3 sequence is 16 residues long. CDR1 is LNHDA, CDR2 SQIVND, per germline (reference sequence). V lost 2 bases, J lost 4 bases, and 17 bases lay in between. The CDR3 sequence: CASSIITGHFSTEAFF. CDR3 DNA: TGTGCCAGTAGTATAATAACAGGGCATTTTAGCACTGAAGCTTTCTTT.

This chain links TRBV30 with TRBJ1-1; possibly TRBD1 for D (5 bases). V gave up 0 bases and J gave up 3 bases, with 14 bases separating them. The CDR3 is 15 residues long. CDR1 GTSNPN and CDR2 SVGIG come from the germline V gene (reference sequence). CDR3 nucleotides: TGTGCCTGGAGTGTACTGGGGAGGGACCACACTGAAGCTTTCTTT. Encoded protein: CAWSVLGRDHTEAFF.

The rearrangement uses TRBV27 and TRBJ1-1; D call uncertain. Trimming cost V 5 bases and J 1 base, with 11 bases left between them. The CDR3 has 14 residues. Germline assignment: CDR1 MNHEY and CDR2 SMNVEV (reference sequence). CDR3 amino acids: CASSPQSSNTEAFF. CDR3 nucleotides: TGTGCCAGCAGTCCCCAGAGTTCGAACACTGAAGCTTTCTTT.

This clone was counted a few times. Written as DNA, the CDR3 is TGCGCCAGCAGCTCATCCCTCCTAGCGGGAGCAGGGGTAGACATTCAGTACTTC. This sequence encodes CASSSSLLAGAGVDIQYF. J is TRBJ2-4 and V is TRBV5-1; 10 positions match TRBD2. Germline CDR1 is SGHRS and CDR2 is YFSETQ. This CDR3 is 18 amino acids long. Trimming took 3 bases from V and 8 from J; bases not matched to a gene: 17.

The chain combines TRBV15 with TRBJ2-7, with 9 bases fitting TRBD1. Trimming at V came to 5 bases and at J to 1 base, leaving 6 bases not matched to a gene. The V gene's germline CDR1 is LNHNV and CDR2 YYDKDF (reference sequence). The CDR3 is 15 amino acids. CDR3 region: CATSRAGTGSYEQYF. CDR3 DNA sequence: TGTGCCACCAGCCGAGCCGGGACAGGGTCCTACGAGCAGTACTTC.

The genes are TRBV10-3 and TRBJ2-3; 14 bases are a match to TRBD2. CDR3 length equals 17 residues. The junction had 10 bases not matched to a gene; V was cut back by 6 bases and J by 5 bases. Germline CDR1 is ENHRY and CDR2 is SYGVKD. CDR3 residues: CAISPGLAGVGQDTQYF. CDR3 DNA sequence: TGTGCCATCAGCCCGGGACTAGCGGGAGTAGGGCAAGATACGCAGTATTTT.

The CDR3, as DNA: TGTGCCAGTAGTTCGGCACAGGGGTTCTCGTACGCCTACGAGCAGTACTTC. Translation: CASSSAQGFSYAYEQYF. The chain has TRBV19 and TRBJ2-7; 7 bases align to TRBD1. The CDR3 runs to 17 residues. V trimming: 5 bases; J trimming: 2 bases; junction bases outside the gene matches: 15. Germline V gene data show CDR1 as LNHDA and CDR2 as SQIVND (reference sequence).

This clone was observed at least ten times. This sequence joins TRBV6-5 and TRBJ1-1; D is unresolved. Germline V lookup: CDR1 MNHEY, CDR2 SVGAGI. V lost 1 base and J lost 4, with 7 bases in between. This CDR3 has 13 residues. This CDR3 is CASSYWVGTEAFF. The CDR3 DNA sequence: TGTGCCAGCAGTTACTGGGTGGGCACTGAAGCTTTCTTT.

This clone was detected a few times. The rearrangement joins TRBV18 to TRBJ2-2; D is perhaps TRBD1 or TRBD2 (5 bases each). This CDR3 is 17 amino acids long. In germline, CDR1 is KGHSH, CDR2 LQKENI. V was clipped by 5 bases and J by 0 bases, with 16 bases between them. CDR3: CASSFRDLTANTGELFF. The CDR3 coding sequence is TGTGCCAGCTCATTCCGGGACCTTACCGCGAACACCGGGGAGCTGTTTTTT.

This clone was seen just once. CDR3 region: CASSLFGFTGYTF. Written as DNA, the CDR3 is TGTGCCAGCAGCTTATTTGGGTTTACTGGCTACACCTTC. The chain has TRBV11-2 and TRBJ1-2; no clear D gene. V shed 2 bases and J shed 7 bases, with 11 bases lying between them. Germline assignment: CDR1 SGHAT and CDR2 FQNNGV. This CDR3 comprises 13 residues.

This clone was picked up one time. The gene calls are TRBV10-1 and TRBJ2-2; a possible D gene is TRBD2 (6 bases). The CDR3 runs to 15 residues. From germline, CDR1 is WNHNN and CDR2 SYGVQD (reference sequence). V lost 6 bases and J 0 bases, leaving 11 bases between the germline ends. Here the CDR3 reads CASRDSGSNTGELFF. In DNA form, the CDR3 reads TGCGCCAGCAGGGATAGCGGATCGAACACCGGGGAGCTGTTTTTT.

This rearrangement joins TRBV27 to TRBJ2-2, with D possibly being TRBD1 (6 bases). This CDR3 spans 17 amino acids. Germline values: CDR1 MNHEY, CDR2 SMNVEV (reference sequence). V was shortened by 5 bases and J by 4 bases, with 20 bases between the two germline ends. In DNA form, the CDR3 reads TGTGCCAGCAGTCCGTTAGGGTCTCAGGGGTCCACCGGGGAGCTGTTTTTT. The encoded protein is CASSPLGSQGSTGELFF.

The chain recombines TRBV4-1 with TRBJ2-1; 10 nucleotides match TRBD1. This CDR3 contains 16 residues. The ends lost 6 bases at V and 5 bases at J; junction bases unmatched: 10. CDR1 and CDR2 (germline): MGHRA, YSYEKL. CDR3 bases: TGCGCCAGCAGACATTACCGGGACAGGGGCCACAATGAGCAGTTCTTC. Protein product: CASRHYRDRGHNEQFF.

CDR3 nucleotide sequence: TGTGCCAGCAGTTACTCCTCGGGAGGTACTAATGAAAAACTGTTTTTT. It yields the protein CASSYSSGGTNEKLFF. V gene TRBV6-6 combines with J gene TRBJ1-4; D is unclear. This CDR3 comprises 16 residues. The V and J ends lost 0 bases and 2 bases respectively, with 10 bases between them. Germline V gene lookup returns CDR1 MNHNY and CDR2 SVGAGI (reference sequence).

V gene TRBV7-9 combines with J gene TRBJ1-4; TRBD1 matches 7 bases. Losses at the gene ends were 5 bases for V and 0 bases for J; bases not matched to a gene: 12. CDR1 is SEHNR, CDR2 FQNEAQ, per germline (reference sequence). This CDR3 is 18 amino acids long. DNA for the CDR3: TGTGCCAGCAGCCGCAGACAGGGTAAAGTCTCAACTAATGAAAAACTGTTTTTT. It translates to CASSRRQGKVSTNEKLFF.